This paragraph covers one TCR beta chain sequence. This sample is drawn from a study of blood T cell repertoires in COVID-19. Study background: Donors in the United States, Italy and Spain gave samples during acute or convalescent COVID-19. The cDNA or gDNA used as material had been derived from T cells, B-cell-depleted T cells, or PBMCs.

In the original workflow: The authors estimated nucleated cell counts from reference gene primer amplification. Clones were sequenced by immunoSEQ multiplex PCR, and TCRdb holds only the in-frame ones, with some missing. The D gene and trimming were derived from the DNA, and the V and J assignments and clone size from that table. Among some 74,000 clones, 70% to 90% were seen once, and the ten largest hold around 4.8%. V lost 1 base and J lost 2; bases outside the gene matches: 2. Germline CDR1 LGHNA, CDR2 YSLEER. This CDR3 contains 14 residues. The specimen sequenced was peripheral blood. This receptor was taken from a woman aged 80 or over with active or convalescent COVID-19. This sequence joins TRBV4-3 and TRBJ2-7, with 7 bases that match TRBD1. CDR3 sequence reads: CASSQVQGAYEQYF. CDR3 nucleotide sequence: TGCGCCAGCAGCCAAGTTCAGGGGGCCTACGAGCAGTACTTC.